Listed below are T cell receptor beta chains from one sample, sequenced in a study of T cells in Graves' hyperthyroidism and ophthalmopathy. TCRdb called the multiplex PCR reads again in MiXCR, with one record for every CDR3 protein. The sample has 450,000 to 650,000 distinct CDR3 sequences; roughly 20% are singletons. Sequenced: blood. These receptors were taken from a man younger than 35 with Graves' hyperthyroidism. Each CDR3 is given with its conserved first and last residue. A D gene is named only where the DNA matches it firmly. Rows may omit the clone size; those that give it use once, few, many or a size class.

TRBJ1-3	TRBV6-1	NA	NA	TGTGCCAGCACGTACAGAAGCTTTTTCGGAAACACCATATATTTT	CASTYRSFFGNTIYF
TRBJ1-2	TRBV6-1	NA	many	TGTGCCAGCAGTGATGCCCTGGGACATCCCTATGGCTACACCTTC	CASSDALGHPYGYTF
TRBJ2-5	TRBV5-1	NA	NA	TGCGCCAGCAGCTGGGGAAGGGTGGGCCGGCAAGAGACCCAGTACTTC	CASSWGRVGRQETQYF
TRBJ1-1	TRBV12-3/TRBV12-4	TRBD1	many	TGTGCCAGCAGTTTGGGGGCCGGGACAGCGACCACTGAAGCTTTCTTT	CASSLGAGTATTEAFF
TRBJ2-5	TRBV28	NA	NA	TGTGCCAGCAGCCAAGGGACACTTACCCAAGAGACCCAGTACTTC	CASSQGTLTQETQYF
TRBJ2-4	TRBV10-3	NA	many	TGTGCCATCAGTGAGTCCCCCGGGGACATTCAGTACTTC	CAISESPGDIQYF
TRBJ2-7	TRBV28	TRBD1	NA	TGTGCCAGCAGTTTATTGGGACAGGGGGTTAACTACGAGCAGTACTTC	CASSLLGQGVNYEQYF
TRBJ2-2	TRBV12-3/TRBV12-4	NA	once	TGTGCCAGCAGTTTAGTACCAACCCGGGGGCTGGTCACCGGGGAGCTGTTTTTT	CASSLVPTRGLVTGELFF
TRBJ1-2	TRBV4-2	NA	NA	TGTGCCAGCAGCATCCCAAGGGATGGCTACACCTTC	CASSIPRDGYTF
TRBJ2-7	TRBV6-1	NA	many	TGTGCCAGCATACCCAGCCGTGGGTCCTACGAGCAGTACTTC	CASIPSRGSYEQYF
TRBJ2-2	TRBV28	NA	many	TGTGCCAGCAACAAGGGGATTGGCACCGGGGAGCTGTTTTTT	CASNKGIGTGELFF
TRBJ2-7	TRBV30	NA	NA	TGTGCCTGGAGTGCCGGAGCCAAACTTTCCTACGAGCAGTACTTC	CAWSAGAKLSYEQYF
TRBJ1-1	TRBV28	NA	many	TGTGCCAGCAGTTTATTTGGAGAGCGAGGGACTGAAGCTTTCTTT	CASSLFGERGTEAFF
TRBJ1-1	TRBV13	TRBD1	NA	TGTGCCAGCAGCTCGACAGGGGGTTCTGAAGCTTTCTTT	CASSSTGGSEAFF
TRBJ2-7	TRBV7-8	TRBD2	NA	TGTGCCAGCAGCGTGTCCGGGACTAGCGGGAGATCTCGGTACTTC	CASSVSGTSGRSRYF
TRBJ1-1	TRBV27	NA	once	TGTGCCAGCAGTCGTCGACGGGAGGGCGCTGAAGCTTTCTTT	CASSRRREGAEAFF
TRBJ2-1	TRBV6-1	NA	many	TGTGCCAGCAGTGCCCAGTCCGTGGGGAAAAACTACAATGAGCAGTTCTTC	CASSAQSVGKNYNEQFF
TRBJ1-6	TRBV30	TRBD1	few	TGTGCCTGGAGCGCAGGACAGGTGGGGTATTCACCCCTCCACTTT	CAWSAGQVGYSPLHF
TRBJ2-7	TRBV7-8	TRBD1	many	TGTGCCAGCACCTCTTCGACCCGGGACAGGGAGTACGAGCAGTACTTC	CASTSSTRDREYEQYF
TRBJ1-5	TRBV11-3	NA	few	TGTGCCAGCAGCCTGACCCACTGGTCGGAGCCCCAGCATTTT	CASSLTHWSEPQHF
TRBJ1-1	TRBV7-9	NA	many	TGTGCCAGCAGCTTAGTGATAGGGGGGGACACTGAAGCTTTCTTT	CASSLVIGGDTEAFF
TRBJ2-2	TRBV6-5	NA	few	TGTGCCAGCAGTTACTCGTGGACAGTCGCCGGGGAGCTGTTTTTT	CASSYSWTVAGELFF
TRBJ1-2	TRBV2	NA	many	TGTGCCAGCAGCCCCTGGACAGACGTCTATGGCTACACCTTC	CASSPWTDVYGYTF
TRBJ2-5	TRBV20-1	TRBD2	many	TGCAGTGCTAAACCGGGACTAGCGGGGGGCTCTATTTGGGAGACCCAGTACTTC	CSAKPGLAGGSIWETQYF
TRBJ2-7	TRBV4-1	TRBD1	NA	TGCGCCAGCAGCCGCCGGACAGGGCGGGCCTACGAGCAGTACTTC	CASSRRTGRAYEQYF
TRBJ2-7	TRBV29-1	TRBD1	NA	TGCAGCGTTTGGACAGGGGGTCTCGAGCAGTACTTC	CSVWTGGLEQYF
TRBJ1-1	TRBV28	NA	many	TGTGCCAGCAGTCCGACGGGGGGGCAAAGTGACACTGAAGCTTTCTTT	CASSPTGGQSDTEAFF
TRBJ2-2	TRBV6-4	TRBD1	many	TGTGCCAGCAGTGACTCGAGGCAGGGGGTAACCGGGGAGCTGTTTTTT	CASSDSRQGVTGELFF
TRBJ1-1	TRBV27	TRBD1	many	TGTGCCAGCAGTCCCGGGACAGGGGGGGTAGGCACTGAAGCTTTCTTT	CASSPGTGGVGTEAFF
TRBJ2-6	TRBV6-1	NA	NA	TGTGCCAGCAGTCGGCAGGACTCCTCTGGGGCCAACGTCCTGACTTTC	CASSRQDSSGANVLTF
TRBJ1-2	TRBV25-1	TRBD1	NA	TGTGCCAGCAGTGAGCTAGGCAACAGGGGGCCTGATGGCTACACCTTC	CASSELGNRGPDGYTF
TRBJ1-2	TRBV5-5	TRBD1	NA	TGTGCCAGCAGCTTGGGACAGGGTCACGACTATGGCTACACCTTC	CASSLGQGHDYGYTF
TRBJ2-2	TRBV20-1	NA	many	TGCAGTGCTAGAGATCCCCAAGGCCCCGGGGAGCTGTTTTTT	CSARDPQGPGELFF
TRBJ1-4	TRBV7-8	NA	few	TGTGCCAGCAGCTTCGGGACTACCGACGCAACTAATGAAAAACTGTTTTTT	CASSFGTTDATNEKLFF
TRBJ1-6	TRBV6-1	TRBD1	many	TGTGCCAGCAGACAGGGGGCCTATAATTCACCCCTCCACTTT	CASRQGAYNSPLHF
TRBJ1-5	TRBV6-5	NA	many	TGTGCCAGCAGGGCGGGCCTCGAAGATCAGCCCCAGCATTTT	CASRAGLEDQPQHF
TRBJ1-1	TRBV7-9	NA	NA	TGTGCCAGCAGCGACCGACTCCCGGCCGTGGGTGAAGCTTTCTTT	CASSDRLPAVGEAFF
TRBJ2-5	TRBV12-3/TRBV12-4	NA	few	TGTGCCAGCAGTTTAATCGGACCGGACCAAGAGACCCAGTACTTC	CASSLIGPDQETQYF
TRBJ2-7	TRBV5-1	TRBD2	many	TGCGTCAGCAGCTTCTCGGGGGGCTACGAGCAGTACTTC	CVSSFSGGYEQYF
TRBJ1-5	TRBV28	NA	many	TGTGCCAGCAGTTACAAGGGCCTCCTAGGACAGCCCCAGCATTTT	CASSYKGLLGQPQHF
TRBJ2-5	TRBV28	NA	once	TGTGCCAGCAGTTTCAGACTGACGCTACAAGAGACCCAGTACTTC	CASSFRLTLQETQYF
TRBJ2-5	TRBV6-2/TRBV6-3	NA	many	TGTGCCAGCAGCCAAGGGGGCGCGGGGGAGACCCAGTACTTC	CASSQGGAGETQYF
TRBJ1-1	TRBV19	NA	many	TGTGCCAGTAAGGTATTAGGGAAGACTGAAGCTTTCTTT	CASKVLGKTEAFF
TRBJ2-5	TRBV27	TRBD2	many	TGTGCCAGCAGTTTTATGGGGACTAGCGGGGGGGCGGCGAGGCAAGAGACCCAGTACTTC	CASSFMGTSGGAARQETQYF
TRBJ1-1	TRBV6-1	NA	many	TGTGCCAGCCTCGGGTCCCTGACCTCGGCTTTCTTT	CASLGSLTSAFF
TRBJ2-7	TRBV11-2	NA	many	TGTGCCAGCAGCTTAGTGGGCAGGCCCTACGAGCAGTACTTC	CASSLVGRPYEQYF
TRBJ2-5	TRBV11-2	NA	NA	TGTGCCAGCAGCGTAGCGTTACAAGAGACCCAGTACTTC	CASSVALQETQYF